This is a list of T cell receptor beta chains from one sample in a study of T-cell reconstitution after alpha-beta-depleted transplantation in children. TCRdb independently ran MiXCR on the PCR reads; one entry per CDR3 protein. The table has fewer than 550,000 distinct CDR3 sequences, about an eighth seen once; the top ten hold 13% to 15%. Sequencing was performed on PBMCs, mostly from graft donor cells, taken 180 days after TCRalphabeta/CD19-depleted stem cell transplant. Source of these receptors: a female patient under 10 years old who had a stem cell transplant for aplastic anemia, so the T cells may come from the graft donor. Each CDR3 is given with its conserved first and last residue. A D gene is named only where the DNA matches it firmly. Where a row states a size, it is once, few, many or the class of an expanded clone; other rows omit it.

v_call: TRBV29-1; clone_size: many; cdr3_length: 18; d_call: TRBD1; j_call: TRBJ1-1; cdr3_nt: TGCAGCGTTGCCGGTATCCCCGACAGGGGTTGGGGGGACACTGAAGCTTTCTTT; cdr3_aa: CSVAGIPDRGWGDTEAFF
v_call: TRBV7-2; clone_size: many; cdr3_length: 14; d_call: TRBD2; j_call: TRBJ2-5; cdr3_nt: TGTGCCAGCACCGTCTCGGGACTACAAGAGACCCAGTACTTC; cdr3_aa: CASTVSGLQETQYF
v_call: TRBV5-6; clone_size: NA; cdr3_length: 15; d_call: NA; j_call: TRBJ2-3; cdr3_nt: TGTGCCAGCAGCTTCGAACTAGGAGGGACAGATACGCAGTATTTT; cdr3_aa: CASSFELGGTDTQYF
v_call: TRBV4-2; clone_size: NA; cdr3_length: 14; d_call: NA; j_call: TRBJ2-4; cdr3_nt: TGTGCCAGCAGCCTCAGGGGCCCTGAGGACATTCAGTACTTC; cdr3_aa: CASSLRGPEDIQYF
v_call: TRBV29-1; clone_size: NA; cdr3_length: 17; d_call: TRBD2; j_call: TRBJ2-1; cdr3_nt: TGCAGCGTTGAAACGAGGGTGACTAGCGGCTCCTACAATGAGCAGTTCTTC; cdr3_aa: CSVETRVTSGSYNEQFF
v_call: TRBV7-8; clone_size: many; cdr3_length: 17; d_call: NA; j_call: TRBJ1-2; cdr3_nt: TGTGCCAGCAGCTTAGGGGAGGGGCAGGGGTGGCACTATGGCTACACCTTC; cdr3_aa: CASSLGEGQGWHYGYTF
v_call: TRBV13; clone_size: NA; cdr3_length: 14; d_call: TRBD1; j_call: TRBJ2-3; cdr3_nt: TGTGCCAGCAGCTGGGACAGGGGAATAGATACGCAGTATTTT; cdr3_aa: CASSWDRGIDTQYF
v_call: TRBV19; clone_size: NA; cdr3_length: 16; d_call: NA; j_call: TRBJ2-1; cdr3_nt: TGTGCCAGTAGTTCCCGAAGTTTGGTGGGCTACAATGAGCAGTTCTTC; cdr3_aa: CASSSRSLVGYNEQFF
v_call: TRBV7-2; clone_size: NA; cdr3_length: 20; d_call: TRBD2; j_call: TRBJ2-5; cdr3_nt: TGTGCCAGCAGCCGAAATGTCCCCGGGACTAGCGGGAAGTATCGAGAGACCCAGTACTTC; cdr3_aa: CASSRNVPGTSGKYRETQYF
v_call: TRBV15; clone_size: NA; cdr3_length: 12; d_call: NA; j_call: TRBJ1-1; cdr3_nt: TGTGCCACCAGCCTCAGTGGTTTCTGGGCTTTCTTT; cdr3_aa: CATSLSGFWAFF
v_call: TRBV4-3; clone_size: many; cdr3_length: 14; d_call: NA; j_call: TRBJ2-1; cdr3_nt: TGCGCCAGCAGCCAAGATAAGTTCGGGAATGAGCAGTTCTTC; cdr3_aa: CASSQDKFGNEQFF
v_call: TRBV5-1; clone_size: NA; cdr3_length: 17; d_call: NA; j_call: TRBJ1-1; cdr3_nt: TGCGCCAGCAGCTGGGAGGGACACCTTGTATCGAACACTGAAGCTTTCTTT; cdr3_aa: CASSWEGHLVSNTEAFF
v_call: TRBV5-1; clone_size: few; cdr3_length: 16; d_call: TRBD1; j_call: TRBJ2-3; cdr3_nt: TGCGCCAGCAGCTTGATCGGGACAGGGCCCACAGATACGCAGTATTTT; cdr3_aa: CASSLIGTGPTDTQYF
v_call: TRBV20-1; clone_size: few; cdr3_length: 14; d_call: TRBD2; j_call: TRBJ2-1; cdr3_nt: TGCAGTGCTAGCGTGACTAGCGGGGTAAATGAGCAGTTCTTC; cdr3_aa: CSASVTSGVNEQFF
v_call: TRBV7-2; clone_size: NA; cdr3_length: 14; d_call: TRBD2; j_call: TRBJ2-5; cdr3_nt: TGTGCCAGCAGCTTACCTAGCGGCCAAGAGACCCAGTACTTC; cdr3_aa: CASSLPSGQETQYF
v_call: TRBV7-2; clone_size: few; cdr3_length: 13; d_call: NA; j_call: TRBJ1-1; cdr3_nt: TGTGCCAGCAGCAAGCAGATGAACACTGAAGCTTTCTTT; cdr3_aa: CASSKQMNTEAFF
v_call: TRBV12-5; clone_size: few; cdr3_length: 15; d_call: NA; j_call: TRBJ2-1; cdr3_nt: TGTGCTAGTGGTCTCGGGACTCCGCCCCTTGGTGAGCAGTTCTTC; cdr3_aa: CASGLGTPPLGEQFF
v_call: TRBV4-3; clone_size: few; cdr3_length: 16; d_call: NA; j_call: TRBJ2-7; cdr3_nt: TGCGCCAGCAGCCAAGATTTAGCATCGCGGGGTTACGAGCAGTACTTC; cdr3_aa: CASSQDLASRGYEQYF
v_call: TRBV18; clone_size: few; cdr3_length: 16; d_call: TRBD2; j_call: TRBJ2-5; cdr3_nt: TGTGCCAGCTCACCCGGGACTAGCGGGGCACAAGAGACCCAGTACTTC; cdr3_aa: CASSPGTSGAQETQYF
v_call: TRBV12-3/TRBV12-4; clone_size: NA; cdr3_length: 14; d_call: NA; j_call: TRBJ2-5; cdr3_nt: TGTGCCAGCAGTTTGCGGCGGTACCAAGAGACCCAGTACTTC; cdr3_aa: CASSLRRYQETQYF
v_call: TRBV7-3; clone_size: NA; cdr3_length: 15; d_call: NA; j_call: TRBJ2-5; cdr3_nt: TGTGCCAGCAGCTTAATAGGGGGACCGGGAGAGACCCAGTACTTC; cdr3_aa: CASSLIGGPGETQYF
v_call: TRBV29-1; clone_size: few; cdr3_length: 13; d_call: NA; j_call: TRBJ2-2; cdr3_nt: TGCAGCGTTGGAACAGGCCGCACCGGGGAGCTGTTTTTT; cdr3_aa: CSVGTGRTGELFF
v_call: TRBV11-2; clone_size: NA; cdr3_length: 16; d_call: TRBD1; j_call: TRBJ1-5; cdr3_nt: TGTGCCAGCAGCGCAAAGACAGGGGGCCGCAATCAGCCCCAGCATTTT; cdr3_aa: CASSAKTGGRNQPQHF
v_call: TRBV5-5; clone_size: NA; cdr3_length: 14; d_call: NA; j_call: TRBJ2-1; cdr3_nt: TGTGCCAGCAGCTTGGGTGACGCGGACCGTGAGCAGTTCTTC; cdr3_aa: CASSLGDADREQFF
v_call: TRBV3-1; clone_size: NA; cdr3_length: 16; d_call: TRBD1; j_call: TRBJ1-5; cdr3_nt: TGTGCCAGCAGCCAAGATCGGAGGGGGCGAGGTCAGCCCCAGCATTTT; cdr3_aa: CASSQDRRGRGQPQHF
v_call: TRBV29-1; clone_size: few; cdr3_length: 14; d_call: TRBD1; j_call: TRBJ2-1; cdr3_nt: TGCAGCGTTATGACCGACAGGGTCTACAATGAGCAGTTCTTC; cdr3_aa: CSVMTDRVYNEQFF
v_call: TRBV10-3; clone_size: NA; cdr3_length: 19; d_call: NA; j_call: TRBJ1-5; cdr3_nt: TGTGCCATCAGTGAAGGGGGGCGAAGGTCTAGCGGGAGCCCAGATACGCAGCATTTT; cdr3_aa: CAISEGGRRSSGSPDTQHF
v_call: TRBV29-1; clone_size: few; cdr3_length: 13; d_call: NA; j_call: TRBJ1-5; cdr3_nt: TGCAGCGTTGAATTCGGTAGCAATCAGCCCCAGCATTTT; cdr3_aa: CSVEFGSNQPQHF
v_call: TRBV27; clone_size: few; cdr3_length: 15; d_call: NA; j_call: TRBJ1-1; cdr3_nt: TGTGCCAGCAGTTCCATGGGCCTGGGGAACACTGAAGCTTTCTTT; cdr3_aa: CASSSMGLGNTEAFF
v_call: TRBV6-5; clone_size: few; cdr3_length: 13; d_call: TRBD2; j_call: TRBJ2-1; cdr3_nt: TGTGCCAGCAGTTACGCCGGGAGGTCTGAGCAGTTCTTC; cdr3_aa: CASSYAGRSEQFF
v_call: TRBV6-2/TRBV6-3; clone_size: few; cdr3_length: 16; d_call: TRBD2; j_call: TRBJ2-1; cdr3_nt: TGTGCCAGCAACAAACTAGCGGGAGAGCTCTACAATGAGCAGTTCTTC; cdr3_aa: CASNKLAGELYNEQFF
v_call: TRBV12-3/TRBV12-4; clone_size: few; cdr3_length: 15; d_call: NA; j_call: TRBJ1-1; cdr3_nt: TGTGCCAGCAGTTTGGACAACAGAAGACCCACTGAAGCTTTCTTT; cdr3_aa: CASSLDNRRPTEAFF
v_call: TRBV28; clone_size: few; cdr3_length: 13; d_call: NA; j_call: TRBJ1-2; cdr3_nt: TGTGCCAGCAGTTTATGGCAGTCCTATGGCTACACCTTC; cdr3_aa: CASSLWQSYGYTF
v_call: TRBV7-2; clone_size: NA; cdr3_length: 14; d_call: NA; j_call: TRBJ2-3; cdr3_nt: TGTGCCAGCAGCTTGAAGCAGGGCACAGATACGCAGTATTTT; cdr3_aa: CASSLKQGTDTQYF
v_call: TRBV4-3; clone_size: few; cdr3_length: 16; d_call: TRBD2; j_call: TRBJ2-2; cdr3_nt: TGCGCCAGCAGCCCTCGGACTAGCGGGAGGTCCGGGGAGCTGTTTTTT; cdr3_aa: CASSPRTSGRSGELFF
v_call: TRBV12-3/TRBV12-4; clone_size: NA; cdr3_length: 16; d_call: TRBD2; j_call: TRBJ2-1; cdr3_nt: TGTGCCAGCAGTTTCATAGCGGGTAGCTCCTACAATGAGCAGTTCTTC; cdr3_aa: CASSFIAGSSYNEQFF
v_call: TRBV29-1; clone_size: many; cdr3_length: 11; d_call: TRBD2; j_call: TRBJ2-1; cdr3_nt: TGCAGCGCCGGACTAGCGAGTGAGCAGTTCTTC; cdr3_aa: CSAGLASEQFF
v_call: TRBV5-4; clone_size: many; cdr3_length: 12; d_call: NA; j_call: TRBJ2-3; cdr3_nt: TGTGCCAGCAGCTTGGGAGGGGATACGCAGTATTTT; cdr3_aa: CASSLGGDTQYF
v_call: TRBV5-5; clone_size: NA; cdr3_length: 18; d_call: TRBD1; j_call: TRBJ2-7; cdr3_nt: TGTGCCAGCAGGGGGCCGGGACAGTCTAACCTTTTTACCTACGAGCAGTACTTC; cdr3_aa: CASRGPGQSNLFTYEQYF
v_call: TRBV24-1; clone_size: few; cdr3_length: 17; d_call: TRBD1; j_call: TRBJ1-2; cdr3_nt: TGTGCCACCAGTGATTCAGAGGACAGGGGGCTCCCGAGAAGCTACACCTTC; cdr3_aa: CATSDSEDRGLPRSYTF